The present T cell receptor beta chain was sequenced within a study of PD-1 blockade in mismatch repair-deficient tumors. TCRdb keeps only in-frame clones here, not all; method: immunoSEQ multiplex PCR. The sample shows 100,000 to 150,000 clones, about 88% of them seen only once. V lost 4 bases, J lost 4 bases, and 5 bases stayed unmatched. The length of the CDR3 is 15 residues. Germline-derived CDR1 and CDR2 are LGHNA and YSLEER. This specimen consisted of peripheral blood, obtained 44 weeks after starting pembrolizumab. The clonotype comes from an adult with mismatch repair-deficient cancer. This rearrangement joins TRBV4-3 to TRBJ2-7, with TRBD1 matching over 12 bases. The CDR3 coding sequence is TGCGCCAGCAGCCCGGGGACAGGGGGCGGGTACGAGCAGTACTTC. The encoded protein is CASSPGTGGGYEQYF.